Presented here are 32 T cell receptor beta chains from one specimen sequenced in a study of shared clonotypes between healthy human individuals. CD45RO-negative, CCR7-positively selected cells formed the naive CD8 fraction, excluding terminally differentiated effector memory CD45RA+ cells. The assay was immunoSEQ multiplex PCR, and TCRdb's table has in-frame clones only and misses some. This table has around 1.9 million clones, about 93% appearing once. Sequencing was performed on naive CD8+ T cells from PBMCs. The receptors derive from a man between 18 and 29 years old in good health. Some clones in this sample may be carry-over from other donors' samples.

The chain links TRBV7-9 to TRBJ2-7, with D perhaps assigned TRBD1 or TRBD2 (5 bases each). The V end lost 2 bases, the J end lost 1 base, and 12 bases lay between the germline ends. Germline values: CDR1 SEHNR, CDR2 FQNEAQ (reference sequence). This CDR3 region has 15 residues. The CDR3 protein is CASSLTGTESYEQYF. CDR3 DNA: TGTGCCAGCAGCTTAACCGGGACCGAGTCCTACGAGCAGTACTTC.

V is TRBV21-1 and J is TRBJ2-7; TRBD2, the table's D call, lacks a check against the DNA. TRBV21-1 corresponds to a pseudogene. The CDR3 has 15 residues. CDR3 nucleotides: TGTGCCAGCAGGATTAGCGGGGAGGGCCTCCACGAGCAGTACTTC. This codes for CASRISGEGLHEQYF.

The table lists this clone with many counts. This chain links TRBV19 with TRBJ2-5; tentative D call: TRBD2 (6 bases). Trimming took off 4 bases at V and 3 bases at J, with 9 bases between the two ends. The CDR3 has 13 amino acids. The germline V gene has CDR1 LNHDA and CDR2 SQIVND (reference sequence). The CDR3 protein is CASSSSGEETQYF. DNA for the CDR3: TGTGCCAGTAGTAGTAGCGGAGAAGAGACCCAGTACTTC.

This sequence joins TRBV11-2 and TRBJ1-1, with D uncertain. There are 12 residues in the CDR3. Germline V gene data show CDR1 as SGHAT and CDR2 as FQNNGV. V gave up 3 bases and J gave up 8 bases, with 10 bases separating them. The CDR3 nucleotides are TGTGCCAGCAGCTTGAAGGCAGTGGAAGCTTTCTTT. It is translated as CASSLKAVEAFF. The variable domain in full, completed from reference TRBV11-2 and TRBJ1-1, reads EAGVAQSPRYKIIEKRQSVAFWCNPISGHATLYWYQQILGQGPKLLIQFQNNGVVDDSQLPKDRFSAERLKGVDSTLKIQPAKLEDSAVYLCASSLKAVEAFFGQGTRLTVV.

V is TRBV7-9 and J is TRBJ1-1; 12 bases are a match to TRBD1. Germline CDR1 reads SEHNR; CDR2 reads FQNEAQ (reference sequence). The CDR3 is made up of 17 amino acids. Germline trimming cut 5 bases from V and 1 base from J; bases unmatched to any gene: 8. This CDR3 reads CASSPWGDRGQNTEAFF. CDR3 nucleotides: TGTGCCAGCAGCCCCTGGGGGGACAGGGGGCAGAACACTGAAGCTTTCTTT. Filled out from reference TRBV7-9 and TRBJ1-1, the complete variable domain reads DTGVSQNPRHKITKRGQNVTFRCDPISEHNRLYWYRQTLGQGPEFLTYFQNEAQLEKSRLLSDRFSAERPKGSFSTLEIQRTEQGDSAMYLCASSPWGDRGQNTEAFFGQGTRLTVV.

The chain uses TRBV9 and TRBJ2-7; 8 bases align to TRBD1. The CDR3 totals 14 residues. Looked up from germline, CDR1 is SGDLS and CDR2 is YYNGEE. The V gene end was trimmed by 3 bases and the J gene end by 4 bases; junction bases not matched to a gene: 6. The CDR3 sequence is CASSAGTGRYEQYF. The CDR3 DNA is TGTGCCAGCAGCGCCGGGACAGGTCGGTACGAGCAGTACTTC.

The chain carries TRBV6-4 and TRBJ2-1, with 8 bases lining up with TRBD2. Looked up from germline, CDR1 is MRHNA and CDR2 is SNTAGT. The CDR3 is 16 residues long. V dropped 3 bases and J dropped 6; count of bases not matched to a gene: 10. CDR3 sequence: CASSESLAEPINEQFF. The CDR3 DNA follows: TGTGCCAGCAGTGAATCACTAGCGGAGCCCATCAATGAGCAGTTCTTC.

This chain joins TRBV30 and TRBJ2-1, with TRBD2 identical over 10 bases. The germline V gene has CDR1 GTSNPN and CDR2 SVGIG (reference sequence). CDR3 length: 13 residues. The ends lost 2 bases at V and 10 bases at J; junction bases unmatched: 5. Here the CDR3 reads CAWSSGRAWEQFF. CDR3 bases: TGTGCCTGGAGTAGCGGGAGGGCATGGGAGCAGTTCTTC.

The V call is TRBV5-4, the J call TRBJ2-7; D may correspond to TRBD1 or TRBD2 (6 bases each). CDR1 is SGHNT, CDR2 YYREEE, per germline (reference sequence). The length of the CDR3 is 13 residues. Deletions cut 6 bases from V and 3 bases from J, with 13 bases between. CDR3 bases: TGTGCCAGCACCGACGGGGGCAGCTACGAGCAGTACTTC. It yields the protein CASTDGGSYEQYF. The full variable domain, completed using reference TRBV5-4 and TRBJ2-7, is ETGVTQSPTHLIKTRGQQVTLRCSSQSGHNTVSWYQQALGQGPQFIFQYYREEENGRGNFPPRFSGLQFPNYSSELNVNALELDDSALYLCASTDGGSYEQYFGPGTRLTVT.

V usage is TRBV28 and J usage is TRBJ2-3; D is perhaps TRBD2 (5 bases). CDR3 length equals 16 residues. The V and J ends lost 6 bases and 0 bases respectively, with 16 bases between them. CDR1 and CDR2 (germline): MDHEN, SYDVKM. CDR3 sequence: CASSYPGSVSTDTQYF. DNA for the CDR3: TGTGCCAGCAGCTACCCAGGTAGCGTTAGCACAGATACGCAGTATTTT.

About this clone itself: Other DNA sequences in this sample translate to the same CDR3. The V call is TRBV27, the J call TRBJ1-5; D is perhaps TRBD1 (5 bases). Germline V CDR1 and CDR2: MNHEY, SMNVEV (reference sequence). The length of the CDR3 is 14 residues. Trimming took 3 bases from V and 0 from J, leaving 6 bases between them. The CDR3 protein is CASSFTGSNQPQHF. The CDR3 DNA reads as TGTGCCAGCAGTTTCACAGGTAGCAATCAGCCCCAGCATTTT.

A remark on this clone: Other DNA sequences in the sample encode the same CDR3. V is TRBV27 and J is TRBJ1-2; D may be TRBD1 (6 bases). From germline, CDR1 is MNHEY and CDR2 SMNVEV (reference sequence). This CDR3 comprises 13 residues. V lost 2 bases to trimming and J lost 6 bases, with 10 bases between them. CDR3 DNA sequence: TGTGCCAGCAGTTTAAAAGGGGGGGATGGCTACACCTTC. Its protein product is CASSLKGGDGYTF.

J is TRBJ2-7 and V is TRBV4-1; 11 nucleotides agree with TRBD2. This CDR3 is built from 16 residues. The V segment lost 1 base and the J segment 3 bases; nucleotides outside the gene matches: 5. Germline V CDR1 and CDR2: MGHRA, YSYEKL. CDR3 in amino acids: CASSQAVAGGIYEQYF. CDR3 sequence (DNA): TGCGCCAGCAGCCAAGCTGTAGCGGGAGGGATCTACGAGCAGTACTTC.

The genes are TRBV6-6 and TRBJ1-2, with no clear D. The CDR3 length is 16 residues. CDR1 is MNHNY and CDR2 is SVGAGI in the germline V gene (reference sequence). V dropped 1 base and J dropped 0 bases, with 12 bases sitting between them. The chain's CDR3 is CASSYFGWRTNYGYTF. In DNA, the CDR3 is TGTGCCAGCAGTTACTTTGGGTGGCGCACTAACTATGGCTACACCTTC.

V usage is TRBV18 and J usage is TRBJ2-7, with TRBD2 identical over 7 bases. With 3 bases clipped from V and 5 bases from J, the junction kept 10 bases outside the gene matches. The CDR3 is 15 amino acids. The germline V gene encodes CDR1 KGHSH and CDR2 LQKENI. CDR3 residues: CASSPRGSGLDEQYF. CDR3 sequence (DNA): TGTGCCAGCTCACCCCGGGGTAGCGGGCTTGACGAGCAGTACTTC. Full variable domain (missing parts from reference TRBV18 and TRBJ2-7): NAGVMQNPRHLVRRRGQEARLRCSPMKGHSHVYWYRQLPEEGLKFMVYLQKENIIDESGMPKERFSAEFPKEGPSILRIQQVVRGDSAAYFCASSPRGSGLDEQYFGPGTRLTVT.

The chain recombines TRBV27 with TRBJ2-7; TRBD1 aligns across 7 bases. J lost 0 bases, V lost 6 bases, and 11 bases had no gene match. CDR3 size: 16 residues. Germline V gene lookup returns CDR1 MNHEY and CDR2 SMNVEV (reference sequence). The DNA of the CDR3 is TGTGCCAGCAGCCCTTCGGCCGGGACAGTCTCCTACGAGCAGTACTTC. It translates to CASSPSAGTVSYEQYF.

V usage is TRBV6-5 and J usage is TRBJ2-5; the D gene is possibly TRBD2 (6 bases). Trimming removed 0 bases at V and 2 bases at J, with 13 bases between. The CDR3 is 16 residues long. The germline gives CDR1 MNHEY, CDR2 SVGAGI. CDR3 DNA: TGTGCCAGCAGTTACTCGGGGTGGGGGGTACAAGAGACCCAGTACTTC. This sequence encodes CASSYSGWGVQETQYF.

The CDR3 DNA sequence: TGTGCCAGCAGTTCTGGGTGGGAAGCTTTCTTT. Encoded protein: CASSSGWEAFF. The J gene is TRBJ1-1, the V gene TRBV7-9; D call uncertain. Germline loops: CDR1 SEHNR, CDR2 FQNEAQ (reference sequence). This CDR3 has 11 residues. Between the trimmed V and J ends, which lost 6 bases and 8 bases, there was a span of 10 bases.

The chain carries TRBV19 and TRBJ2-7, with 8 nucleotides matching TRBD1. Germline values: CDR1 LNHDA, CDR2 SQIVND (reference sequence). The V gene end was trimmed by 1 base and the J gene end by 6 bases; junction bases not matched to a gene: 11. This CDR3 is 16 amino acids long. CDR3 nucleotide sequence: TGTGCCAGTAGTATAGGCCCGGGGACAGGAAGAGGCGAGCAGTACTTC. Its protein is CASSIGPGTGRGEQYF.

CDR3 nucleotide sequence: TGTGCCAGCAGTGAGAGACTAGCGGCGTACACAGATACGCAGTATTTT. It translates to CASSERLAAYTDTQYF. The V call is TRBV6-1, the J call TRBJ2-3, with TRBD2 identical over 9 bases. The CDR3 runs 16 residues. Germline V lookup: CDR1 MNHNS, CDR2 SASEGT. The V segment lost 3 bases and the J segment 2 bases; nucleotides outside the gene matches: 6.

This clone was counted between two and nine times. V is TRBV9 and J is TRBJ1-5; D not resolved. Germline lookup yields CDR1 SGDLS and CDR2 YYNGEE. Trimming left V 0 bases short and J 5 bases short, with 9 bases between. This CDR3 contains 14 residues. In DNA form, the CDR3 reads TGTGCCAGCAGCGTAGGCAGAGATTATCAGCCCCAGCATTTT. Its translation is CASSVGRDYQPQHF.

The chain has TRBV6-5 and TRBJ2-7; 9 positions match TRBD1. Germline loops: CDR1 MNHEY, CDR2 SVGAGI. V dropped 0 bases and J dropped 2; count of bases not matched to a gene: 2. The CDR3 totals 15 residues. CDR3 nucleotides: TGTGCCAGCAGTTACTCGACAGGGGGTGCCTACGAGCAGTACTTC. It specifies CASSYSTGGAYEQYF.

This chain links TRBV27 with TRBJ1-5; tentatively, D is TRBD1 (6 bases). Germline lookup yields CDR1 MNHEY and CDR2 SMNVEV (reference sequence). V shed 2 bases and J shed 1 base, with 12 bases lying between them. The CDR3 has 16 residues. The CDR3 bases are TGTGCCAGCAGTTTAGTGGCGGGGGCGAGCAATCAGCCCCAGCATTTT. Translating gives CASSLVAGASNQPQHF.

V and J are TRBV5-5 and TRBJ1-2; D is unresolved. CDR1 and CDR2 (germline): SGHKS, YYEKEE (reference sequence). Deletions cut 0 bases from V and 4 bases from J, with 7 bases between. This CDR3 is built from 13 residues. This CDR3 reads CASSLGGSYGYTF. CDR3 DNA sequence: TGTGCCAGCAGCTTGGGGGGATCCTATGGCTACACCTTC.

This sequence joins TRBV6-1 and TRBJ2-7; D not certain. CDR3 size: 15 residues. Germline V gene data show CDR1 as MNHNS and CDR2 as SASEGT. The ends were cut back, 2 bases at V and 0 bases at J, with 11 bases in the middle. The CDR3 loop reads CASSELAQSSYEQYF. The CDR3 nucleotides read TGTGCCAGCAGTGAACTGGCACAGAGCTCCTACGAGCAGTACTTC.

The DNA of the CDR3 is TGTGCCAGCAGCTTATTACCCCATGACACAGGGGGCGAGATCTCTGGCTACACCTTC. This encodes CASSLLPHDTGGEISGYTF. The chain carries TRBV7-9 and TRBJ1-2; 9 nucleotides match TRBD1. Per germline, CDR1 SEHNR and CDR2 FQNEAQ (reference sequence). This CDR3 is built from 19 residues. With 2 bases clipped from V and 7 bases from J, the junction kept 20 bases outside the gene matches.

The rearrangement links TRBV18 to TRBJ2-7; the D gene is possibly TRBD1 (6 bases). The V end was cut by 3 bases, the J end by 4 bases, with 22 bases between. The germline V gene encodes CDR1 KGHSH and CDR2 LQKENI. This CDR3 spans 17 amino acids. The CDR3 sequence is CASSPGQFKSPFYEQYF. CDR3 coding DNA: TGTGCCAGCTCACCGGGACAATTTAAATCCCCCTTTTACGAGCAGTACTTC.

The V call is TRBV30, the J call TRBJ2-5, with a weak D call TRBD1 (5 bases). The end of the DNA is better explained by TRBJ2-7, so the J call may be wrong. The length of the CDR3 is 11 residues. Germline V gives CDR1 GTSNPN, CDR2 SVGIG (reference sequence). CDR3 amino acids: CACDRFYEQYF. The DNA for the CDR3 is TGTGCCTGCGACAGATTCTACGAGCAGTACTTC.

The chain recombines TRBV10-3 with TRBJ2-7, with TRBD1 matching 10 bases. V gave up 3 bases and J gave up 4 bases; unmatched junction bases: 12. The CDR3 has 17 amino acids. Germline lookup yields CDR1 ENHRY and CDR2 SYGVKD. As DNA, the CDR3 is TGTGCCATCAGTGAACGAATCGCCGGGACAGGGGCGTACGAGCAGTACTTC. The encoded protein is CAISERIAGTGAYEQYF.

V and J are TRBV2 and TRBJ1-5; possible D gene TRBD1, 5 bases. Germline-derived CDR1 and CDR2 are SNHLY and FYNNEI. This CDR3 comprises 15 residues. Trimming cost V 4 bases and J 1 base, with 11 bases left between them. Here the CDR3 DNA reads TGTGCCAGCAGTGGGGGGGTTTACAGCAATCAGCCCCAGCATTTT. Amino acids: CASSGGVYSNQPQHF.

This rearrangement joins TRBV28 to TRBJ1-4; D ambiguous. V shed 10 bases and J shed 0 bases, with 6 bases lying between them. This CDR3 contains 12 residues. Germline loops: CDR1 MDHEN, CDR2 SYDVKM. The CDR3 DNA follows: TGTGCCATCCGGGCAACTAATGAAAAACTGTTTTTT. Its translation: CAIRATNEKLFF.

The chain recombines TRBV5-4 with TRBJ1-2, with 11 bases lining up with TRBD1. With 4 bases clipped from V and 5 bases from J, the junction kept 7 bases outside the gene matches. The CDR3 is 15 amino acids. CDR1 and CDR2 (germline): SGHNT, YYREEE (reference sequence). The CDR3 spells CASSHPGQGVYGYTF. DNA for the CDR3: TGTGCCAGCAGCCACCCGGGACAGGGGGTTTATGGCTACACCTTC.